What follows describes a single TCR beta chain. There is no known antigen for this receptor. Per-base qualities were not stored, and no clone one base away is much larger. The data stem from a study of regulatory T cells in long-lasting Graves disease (dated by TCRdb to the early 2020s). A note on the overall study: Persistent Graves' disease meant more than 5 years of antithyroid drug treatment with TSH receptor autoantibodies that stayed positive. This study used TCR sequencing and RNA sequencing of peripheral blood to compare persistent Graves' disease patients against newly diagnosed Graves' disease patients. The study was conducted in China and was registered as a clinical trial. A total of roughly 35 samples were covered by TCR sequencing, comprising some 13 persistent and about 20 newly diagnosed Graves' disease patients. On average, persistent Graves' disease patients in the clinical cohort had been on antithyroid drugs for eight to twelve years.

The paper's findings and limits, for the study overall: Peripheral blood alone was examined, since thyroid tissue, which constituted the primary lesion, could not be accessed. The authors noted that the small sample size was a limitation that may lower accuracy. More public clonotypes were shared among persistent patients (around 3,000) than among newly diagnosed patients (roughly 1,000). Sequencing and analysis were restricted to the TCR beta chain. Preferential use of TRBV28, TRBJ1-2 and TRBJ2-5 was observed in persistent disease, whereas TRBV20-1 and TRBJ2-1 were favored in newly diagnosed disease. Persistent Graves' disease patients showed lower TCR Shannon entropy and fewer highly expanded clones than newly diagnosed patients, suggesting clonal expansion.

Explained via the paper, the time point label denotes: persistent/refractory GD, antithyroid drugs over 5 years with positive TRAb. For both TCR sequencing and RNA sequencing, RNA was extracted from PBMCs in TRIzol. The diagnosis of Graves' disease was made according to American Thyroid Association guidelines. Recruitment of patients was carried out at an endocrinology department in Xi'an, China. Each patient gave 7.5 to 10 milliliters of peripheral blood, collected in an EDTA anticoagulant tube. Ficoll Paque Plus density gradient separation was used to isolate PBMCs, and no additional T cell sorting was done. RNA quality was checked with an Agilent 2100 Bioanalyzer and agarose gel, and concentration with a NanoDrop 2000. V is pared back by 2 bases and J by 0 bases, with 9 bases lying between the germline termini. The CDR3 has 14 amino acids, counting the end cysteine and phenylalanine. CDR3 DNA only is kept here, 42 bases in frame from base 1. The germline V gene yields SGHDT for CDR1 and YYEEEE for CDR2.

Library prep was done by multiplex PCR. The run used an Illumina HiSeq 4000. TCR beta libraries were built with iRepertoire HTBI primers and Arm-PCR amplification of CDR3 regions. PCR products were gel purified before sequencing. From the authors' description of their analysis: A total of roughly 65 TRBV and some 13 TRBJ segments were identified across samples and were used for gene usage analysis of CDR3 amino acid clonotypes. Filtered high-quality paired reads were merged into contigs using COPE and FqMerger. Contigs were aligned with BLAST to IMGT TRBV, TRBD and TRBJ reference genes, and CDR3 was defined per IMGT. Highly expanded clones were defined as clonotypes with a frequency above 0.1%. Repertoire diversity was measured by Shannon entropy, and V-J evenness by the Gini coefficient. Clonotypes shared by more than one individual were considered public. TCRdb cleaned the public reads at Q25 with fastp, built clones with MiXCR and kept in-frame beta chains. For every CDR3 protein sequence, its rows merge into one entry that carries the most common genes and DNA. In this record, the V and J calls reflect TCRdb's handling and not the investigators' own analysis. The sample has around 460,000 distinct CDR3 sequences on record, approximately 22% of them singletons. 13% of the sample rests with the top ten.

The sequence was obtained from a female donor with Graves disease. The V gene is TRBV5-6 and the J gene is TRBJ2-7; no D segment can be confidently identified. The input for sequencing was peripheral blood mononuclear cells (PBMCs), taken when the disease was refractory, from a patient treated with antithyroid drugs. The nucleotide sequence reads TGTGCCAGCAGCTTACTGACGGCCTCCTACGAGCAGTACTTC. Its product reads: CASSLLTASYEQYF.